This T cell receptor (beta chain) derives from a study of response to subunit inactivated influenza vaccine. With 0 bases removed from V and 9 bases from J, the gap between germline ends came to 17 bases. The CDR3 has 15 residues. Germline-derived CDR1 and CDR2 are MNHEY and SMNVEV (reference sequence). TCRdb reprocessed the RT-PCR reads via MiXCR and lists one record per CDR3 protein. The table lists more than 700,000 distinct CDR3 sequences, 21% of them singletons. The chain employs TRBV27 and TRBJ1-1, with unresolved D. This specimen was PBMCs from blood, taken 5 days after vaccination. This receptor was taken from a middle-aged man who received an inactivated influenza vaccine. In nucleotides, the CDR3 is TGTGCCAGCAGTTTATCGGGGATTTTCATTTTTAAAGCTTTCTTT. This codes for CASSLSGIFIFKAFF.